This TCR beta chain comes out of a study of regulatory T cells in long-lasting Graves disease. Relying on iRepertoire HTBI primers and Arm-PCR of CDR3 regions, the team built TCR beta libraries. Using its own MiXCR run on the multiplex PCR reads, TCRdb lists one record per CDR3 protein. Of 560,000 or so distinct CDR3 sequences in the sample, roughly a sixth were seen once. This CDR3 comprises 13 residues. The germline V gene encodes CDR1 MDHEN and CDR2 SYDVKM. With 2 bases removed from V and 3 bases from J, the gap between germline ends came to 8 bases. Regarding time point: newly diagnosed GD, antithyroid drugs for less than 3 months. PBMC RNA served as the TCR library source. The same specimen was also included in a second study, on T cells in Graves' hyperthyroidism and ophthalmopathy. From that second work: Also found in blood were most expanded thyroid clonotypes above 0.001.

This specimen was peripheral blood mononuclear cells (PBMCs), taken at new diagnosis, from a patient treated with antithyroid drugs. This chain joins TRBV28 and TRBJ2-7; a possible D gene is TRBD1 (5 bases). This receptor was obtained from a man between 18 and 29 years old with Graves disease. The CDR3 region has the DNA TGTGCCAGCAGTTTAGCGGACAACTACGAGCAGTACTTC. Protein sequence: CASSLADNYEQYF.